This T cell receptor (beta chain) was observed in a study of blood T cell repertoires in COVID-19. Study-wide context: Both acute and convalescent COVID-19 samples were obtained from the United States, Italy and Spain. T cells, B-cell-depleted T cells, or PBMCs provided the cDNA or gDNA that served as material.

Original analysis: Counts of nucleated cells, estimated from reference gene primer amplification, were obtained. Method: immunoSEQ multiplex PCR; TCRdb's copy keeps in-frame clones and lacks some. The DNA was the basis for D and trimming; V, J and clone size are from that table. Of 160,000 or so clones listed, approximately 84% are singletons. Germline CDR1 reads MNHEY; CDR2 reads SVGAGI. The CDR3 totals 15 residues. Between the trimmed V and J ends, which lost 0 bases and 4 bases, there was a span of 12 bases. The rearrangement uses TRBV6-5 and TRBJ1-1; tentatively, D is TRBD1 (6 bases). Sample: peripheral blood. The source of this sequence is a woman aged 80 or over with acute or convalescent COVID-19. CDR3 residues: CASSYSTGGATEAFF. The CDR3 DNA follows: TGTGCCAGCAGTTACTCTACGGGGGGGGCCACTGAAGCTTTCTTT.